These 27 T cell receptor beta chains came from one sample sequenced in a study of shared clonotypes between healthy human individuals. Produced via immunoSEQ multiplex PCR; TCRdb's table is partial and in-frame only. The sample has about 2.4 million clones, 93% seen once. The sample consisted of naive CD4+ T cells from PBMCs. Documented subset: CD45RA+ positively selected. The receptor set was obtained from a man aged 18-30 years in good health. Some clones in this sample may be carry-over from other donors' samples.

CDR3 sequence reads: CASSPTRGAGGGETQYF. CDR3 nucleotides: TGTGCCAGCAGCCCCACGCGGGGAGCGGGAGGGGGCGAGACCCAGTACTTC. The chain couples TRBV5-4 to TRBJ2-5; TRBD2 agrees at 10 bases. Germline V gives CDR1 SGHNT, CDR2 YYREEE (reference sequence). V shed 4 bases and J 5 bases; nucleotides not matched to a gene: 14. The CDR3 is made up of 17 amino acids. Full variable domain (outside the CDR3, taken from reference TRBV5-4 and TRBJ2-5): ETGVTQSPTHLIKTRGQQVTLRCSSQSGHNTVSWYQQALGQGPQFIFQYYREEENGRGNFPPRFSGLQFPNYSSELNVNALELDDSALYLCASSPTRGAGGGETQYFGPGTRLLVL.

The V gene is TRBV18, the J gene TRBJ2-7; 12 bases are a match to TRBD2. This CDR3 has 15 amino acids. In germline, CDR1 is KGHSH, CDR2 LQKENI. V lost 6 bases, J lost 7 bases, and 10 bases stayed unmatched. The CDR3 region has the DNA TGTGCCAGCTCCCCATCTAGCGGGAGGGCGGAGGAGCAGTACTTC. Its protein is CASSPSSGRAEEQYF.

Written as DNA, the CDR3 is TGTGCCAGCAGCTTAGGCCAGGGACTAGGTTCCTACAATGAGCAGTTCTTC. This codes for CASSLGQGLGSYNEQFF. The chain carries TRBV7-9 and TRBJ2-1, with 8 nucleotides matching TRBD2. The germline V gene has CDR1 SEHNR and CDR2 FQNEAQ (reference sequence). V gave up 1 base and J gave up 1 base; unmatched junction bases: 6. The CDR3 spans 17 residues.

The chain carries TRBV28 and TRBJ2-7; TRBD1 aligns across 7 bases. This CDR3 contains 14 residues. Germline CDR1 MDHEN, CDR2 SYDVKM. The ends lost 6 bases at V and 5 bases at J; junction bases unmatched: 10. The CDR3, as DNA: TGTGCCAGCAGCCATCCGGACAGGAAAGACGAGCAGTACTTC. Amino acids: CASSHPDRKDEQYF.

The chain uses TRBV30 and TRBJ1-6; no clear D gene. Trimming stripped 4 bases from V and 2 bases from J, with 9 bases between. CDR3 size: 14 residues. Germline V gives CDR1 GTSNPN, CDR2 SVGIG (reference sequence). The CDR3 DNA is TGTGCCTGGATGAAACCGACCTATAATTCACCCCTCCACTTT. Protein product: CAWMKPTYNSPLHF.

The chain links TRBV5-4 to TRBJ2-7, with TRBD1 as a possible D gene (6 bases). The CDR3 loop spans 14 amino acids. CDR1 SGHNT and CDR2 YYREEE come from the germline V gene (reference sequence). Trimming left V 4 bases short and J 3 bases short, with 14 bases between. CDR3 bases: TGTGCCAGCAGCCAATCAACAGGGAACTACGAGCAGTACTTC. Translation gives CASSQSTGNYEQYF. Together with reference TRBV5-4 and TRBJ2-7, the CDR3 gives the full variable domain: ETGVTQSPTHLIKTRGQQVTLRCSSQSGHNTVSWYQQALGQGPQFIFQYYREEENGRGNFPPRFSGLQFPNYSSELNVNALELDDSALYLCASSQSTGNYEQYFGPGTRLTVT.

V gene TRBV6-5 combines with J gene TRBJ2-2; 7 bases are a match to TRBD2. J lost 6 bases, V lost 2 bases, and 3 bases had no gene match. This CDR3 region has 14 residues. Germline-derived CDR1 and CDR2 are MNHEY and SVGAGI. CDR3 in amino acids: CASSYTGLAGELFF. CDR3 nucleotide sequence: TGTGCCAGCAGTTACACAGGACTAGCCGGGGAGCTGTTTTTT.

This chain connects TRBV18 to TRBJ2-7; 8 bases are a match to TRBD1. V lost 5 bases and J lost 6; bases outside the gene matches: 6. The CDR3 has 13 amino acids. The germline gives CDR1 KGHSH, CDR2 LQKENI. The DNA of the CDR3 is TGTGCCAGCTCAGGGCAGGGGGCTACCGAGCAGTACTTC. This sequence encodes CASSGQGATEQYF. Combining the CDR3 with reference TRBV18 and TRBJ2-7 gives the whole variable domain NAGVMQNPRHLVRRRGQEARLRCSPMKGHSHVYWYRQLPEEGLKFMVYLQKENIIDESGMPKERFSAEFPKEGPSILRIQQVVRGDSAAYFCASSGQGATEQYFGPGTRLTVT.

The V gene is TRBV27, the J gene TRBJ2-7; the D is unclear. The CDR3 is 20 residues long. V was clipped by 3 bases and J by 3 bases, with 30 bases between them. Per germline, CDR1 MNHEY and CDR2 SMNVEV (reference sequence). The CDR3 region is CASSFSLIGPAPRTYYEQYF. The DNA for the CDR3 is TGTGCCAGCAGTTTTTCCCTTATCGGGCCCGCCCCCCGGACCTACTACGAGCAGTACTTC.

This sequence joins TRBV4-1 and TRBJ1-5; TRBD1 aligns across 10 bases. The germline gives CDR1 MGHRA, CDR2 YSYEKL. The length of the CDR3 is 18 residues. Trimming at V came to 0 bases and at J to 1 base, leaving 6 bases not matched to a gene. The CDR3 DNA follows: TGCGCCAGCAGCCAAGATCAGGGGGACAGGGGCAGCAATCAGCCCCAGCATTTT. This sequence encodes CASSQDQGDRGSNQPQHF.

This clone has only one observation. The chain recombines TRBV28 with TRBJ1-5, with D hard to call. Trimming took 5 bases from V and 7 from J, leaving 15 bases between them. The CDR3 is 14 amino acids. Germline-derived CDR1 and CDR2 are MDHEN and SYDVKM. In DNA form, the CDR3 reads TGTGCCAGCAGTATGGGCAGGACCTACCAGCCCCAGCATTTT. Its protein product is CASSMGRTYQPQHF.

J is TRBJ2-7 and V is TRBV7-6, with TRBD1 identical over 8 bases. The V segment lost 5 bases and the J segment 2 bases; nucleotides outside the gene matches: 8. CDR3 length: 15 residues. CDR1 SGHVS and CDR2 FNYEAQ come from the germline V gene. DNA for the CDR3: TGTGCCAGCAGCCTTTCCGGGACAGGTACCTACGAGCAGTACTTC. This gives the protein CASSLSGTGTYEQYF.

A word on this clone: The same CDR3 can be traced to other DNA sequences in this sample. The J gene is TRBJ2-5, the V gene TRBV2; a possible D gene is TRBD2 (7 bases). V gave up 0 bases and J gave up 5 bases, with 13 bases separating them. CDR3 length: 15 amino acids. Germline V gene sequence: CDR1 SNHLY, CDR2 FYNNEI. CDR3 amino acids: CASSEAGGGGETQYF. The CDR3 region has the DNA TGTGCCAGCAGTGAAGCCGGCGGGGGCGGTGAGACCCAGTACTTC.

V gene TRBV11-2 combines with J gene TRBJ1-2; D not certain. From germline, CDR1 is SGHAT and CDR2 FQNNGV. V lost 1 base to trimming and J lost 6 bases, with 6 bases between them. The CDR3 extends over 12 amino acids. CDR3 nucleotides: TGTGCCAGCAGCTTAGGGCAGAATGGCTACACCTTC. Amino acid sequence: CASSLGQNGYTF. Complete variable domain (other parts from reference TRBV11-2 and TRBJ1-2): EAGVAQSPRYKIIEKRQSVAFWCNPISGHATLYWYQQILGQGPKLLIQFQNNGVVDDSQLPKDRFSAERLKGVDSTLKIQPAKLEDSAVYLCASSLGQNGYTFGSGTRLTVV.

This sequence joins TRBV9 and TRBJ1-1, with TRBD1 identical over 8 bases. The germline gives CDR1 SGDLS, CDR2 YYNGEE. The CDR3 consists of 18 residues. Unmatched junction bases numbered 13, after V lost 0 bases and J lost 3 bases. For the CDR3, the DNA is TGTGCCAGCAGCGTAGAAGTAACGACAGGGGATATGGACACTGAAGCTTTCTTT. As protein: CASSVEVTTGDMDTEAFF.

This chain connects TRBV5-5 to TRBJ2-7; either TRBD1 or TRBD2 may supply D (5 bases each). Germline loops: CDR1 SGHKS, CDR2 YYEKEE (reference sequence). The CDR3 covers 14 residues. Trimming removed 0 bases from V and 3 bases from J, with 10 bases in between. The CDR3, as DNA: TGTGCCAGCAGCTTGGTCTCTGGGGGCTACGAGCAGTACTTC. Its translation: CASSLVSGGYEQYF.

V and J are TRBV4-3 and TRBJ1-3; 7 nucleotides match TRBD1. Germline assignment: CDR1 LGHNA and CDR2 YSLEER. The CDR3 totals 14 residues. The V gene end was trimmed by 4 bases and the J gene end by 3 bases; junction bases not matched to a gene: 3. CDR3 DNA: TGCGCCAGCAGCCCTGGGACAGTTGGAAACACCATATATTTT. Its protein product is CASSPGTVGNTIYF.

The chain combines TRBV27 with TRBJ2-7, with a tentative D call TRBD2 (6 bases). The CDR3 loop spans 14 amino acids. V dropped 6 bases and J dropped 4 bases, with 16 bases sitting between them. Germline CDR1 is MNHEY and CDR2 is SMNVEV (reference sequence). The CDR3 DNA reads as TGTGCCAGCAGACTACGCATTGGGACTTACGAGCAGTACTTC. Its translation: CASRLRIGTYEQYF.

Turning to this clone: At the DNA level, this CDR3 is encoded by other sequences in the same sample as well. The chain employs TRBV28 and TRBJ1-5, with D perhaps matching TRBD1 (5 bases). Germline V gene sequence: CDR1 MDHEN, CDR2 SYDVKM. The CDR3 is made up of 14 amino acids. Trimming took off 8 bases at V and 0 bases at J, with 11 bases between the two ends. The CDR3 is CASAGGGSNQPQHF. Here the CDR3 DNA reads TGTGCCAGCGCTGGGGGGGGTAGCAATCAGCCCCAGCATTTT. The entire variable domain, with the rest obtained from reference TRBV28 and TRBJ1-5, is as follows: DVKVTQSSRYLVKRTGEKVFLECVQDMDHENMFWYRQDPGLGLRLIYFSYDVKMKEKGDIPEGYSVSREKKERFSLILESASTNQTSMYLCASAGGGSNQPQHFGDGTRLSIL.

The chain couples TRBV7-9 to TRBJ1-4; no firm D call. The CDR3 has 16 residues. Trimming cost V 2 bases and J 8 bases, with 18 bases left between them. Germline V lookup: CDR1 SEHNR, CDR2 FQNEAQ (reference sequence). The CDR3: CASSLMGTALGEKLFF. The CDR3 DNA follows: TGTGCCAGCAGCTTAATGGGAACAGCCCTTGGGGAAAAACTGTTTTTT.

CDR3 in amino acids: CASSVVSSGSSEQFF. DNA of the CDR3: TGTGCCAGCAGCGTAGTTAGTAGCGGGAGTTCTGAGCAGTTCTTC. The genes are TRBV9 and TRBJ2-1; 9 bases align to TRBD2. The CDR3 loop spans 15 amino acids. The junction had 7 bases not matched to a gene; V was cut back by 0 bases and J by 9 bases. Germline CDR1 is SGDLS and CDR2 is YYNGEE.

The CDR3 region is CASSYRAQGSYEQYF. The CDR3 nucleotides are TGTGCCAGCAGTTACAGGGCACAGGGTAGTTACGAGCAGTACTTC. V gene TRBV6-5 combines with J gene TRBJ2-7; weak D call: TRBD1 (6 bases). There are 15 residues in the CDR3. Germline V gene data show CDR1 as MNHEY and CDR2 as SVGAGI. The V and J ends lost 2 bases and 4 bases respectively, with 15 bases between them.

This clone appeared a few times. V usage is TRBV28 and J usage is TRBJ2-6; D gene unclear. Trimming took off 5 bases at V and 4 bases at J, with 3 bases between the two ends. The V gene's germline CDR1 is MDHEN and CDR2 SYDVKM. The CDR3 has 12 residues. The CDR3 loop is CASSVGANVLTF. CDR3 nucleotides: TGTGCCAGCAGTGTAGGGGCCAACGTCCTGACTTTC. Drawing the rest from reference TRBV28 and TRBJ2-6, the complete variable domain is DVKVTQSSRYLVKRTGEKVFLECVQDMDHENMFWYRQDPGLGLRLIYFSYDVKMKEKGDIPEGYSVSREKKERFSLILESASTNQTSMYLCASSVGANVLTFGAGSRLTVL.

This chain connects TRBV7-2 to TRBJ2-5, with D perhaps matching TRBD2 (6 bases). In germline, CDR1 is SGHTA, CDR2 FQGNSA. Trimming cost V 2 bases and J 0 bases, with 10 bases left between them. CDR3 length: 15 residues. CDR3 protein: CASSLTSRYQETQYF. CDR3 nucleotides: TGTGCCAGCAGCTTAACTAGCAGATACCAAGAGACCCAGTACTTC.

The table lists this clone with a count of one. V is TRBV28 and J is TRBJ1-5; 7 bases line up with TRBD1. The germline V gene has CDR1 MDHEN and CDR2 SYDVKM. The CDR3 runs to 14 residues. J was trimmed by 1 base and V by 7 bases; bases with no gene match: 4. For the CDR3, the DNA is TGTGCCAGCACCCTCAGGGGGAGCAATCAGCCCCAGCATTTT. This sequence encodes CASTLRGSNQPQHF.

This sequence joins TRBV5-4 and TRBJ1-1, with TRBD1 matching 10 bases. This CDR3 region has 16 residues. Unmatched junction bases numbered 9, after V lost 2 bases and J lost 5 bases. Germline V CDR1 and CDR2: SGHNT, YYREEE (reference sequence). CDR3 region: CASSFAIRDRGTEAFF. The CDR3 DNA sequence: TGTGCCAGCAGCTTCGCAATACGGGACAGGGGTACTGAAGCTTTCTTT.

The DNA of the CDR3 is TGTGCCAGCAGCGAGGAGGTGGGCTATGGCTACACCTTC. The encoded protein is CASSEEVGYGYTF. The chain is built from TRBV28 and TRBJ1-2; D not resolved. Trimming shortened V by 6 bases and J by 4 bases, and 12 bases separated the two germline ends. This CDR3 spans 13 amino acids. Germline V lookup: CDR1 MDHEN, CDR2 SYDVKM.